These T cell receptor beta chains were read from a single sample in a study of CD8+ T cells in alopecia areata. Here immunoSEQ multiplex PCR was the method, and the copy in TCRdb shows in-frame clones only, minus some. The repertoire has hundreds of thousands of clones, around 62% of them found once; the top ten carry 0.4% to 0.55%. Sequenced material: CD4+ T cells sorted from blood, taken at week 0. The receptors derive from a human donor with alopecia areata. The CDR3 runs from the conserved cysteine through the conserved F or W. A D gene is named only where the DNA matches it firmly. A row's size may be missing; if present it is once, few, many or a size class.

CDR3aa | CDR3nt | j_gene | v_gene | d_gene | abundance
CASTQGQGTTNEKLFF | TGCGCCAGCACCCAGGGACAGGGAACAACTAATGAAAAACTGTTTTTT | TRBJ1-4 | TRBV23-1 | TRBD1 | few
CASSFGLAGNEQFF | TGTGCCAGCAGCTTCGGACTAGCGGGCAATGAGCAGTTCTTC | TRBJ2-1 | TRBV5-4 | TRBD2 | few
CASSQPTWGETQYF | TGCGCCAGCAGTCAACCAACTTGGGGGGAGACCCAGTACTTC | TRBJ2-5 | TRBV23-1 | . | many
CASSFSLRGREQFF | TGTGCCAGCAGCTTTTCTCTCCGGGGGCGTGAGCAGTTCTTC | TRBJ2-1 | TRBV5-6 | . | few
CASSVGTGLGEQFF | TGTGCCAGCAGTGTTGGTACAGGGTTAGGTGAGCAGTTCTTC | TRBJ2-1 | TRBV2 | . | .
CSVVGVGGTEAFF | TGCAGCGTTGTGGGAGTGGGGGGCACTGAAGCTTTCTTT | TRBJ1-1 | TRBV29-1 | . | .
CAWSPPGRSNQPQHF | TGTGCCTGGAGCCCCCCGGGACGGAGCAATCAGCCCCAGCATTTT | TRBJ1-5 | TRBV30 | . | .
CATSSAGRGWNEQFF | TGTGCCACCAGCAGCGCCGGGAGGGGTTGGAATGAGCAGTTCTTC | TRBJ2-1 | TRBV15 | TRBD2 | .
CASSLSREPSYNEQFF | TGCGCCAGCAGCTTGTCCCGGGAACCGTCCTACAATGAGCAGTTCTTC | TRBJ2-1 | TRBV5-1 | . | few
CASSATSSASGIHSYNEQFF | TGTGCCAGCAGTGCGACCTCAAGCGCCTCAGGGATCCACTCCTACAATGAGCAGTTCTTC | TRBJ2-1 | TRBV27 | . | .
CSVVNPLGWTEAFF | TGCAGCGTTGTTAACCCGCTGGGTTGGACTGAAGCTTTCTTT | TRBJ1-1 | TRBV29-1 | . | .
CASSVRLAPAKNIQYF | TGTGCCAGCAGCGTTCGACTAGCACCCGCCAAAAACATTCAGTACTTC | TRBJ2-4 | TRBV11-2 | TRBD2 | once
CASTGDTQYF | TGTGCCAGCACCGGAGATACGCAGTATTTT | TRBJ2-3 | TRBV27 | . | .
CASSTETATRTEAFF | TGTGCCAGCAGCACTGAGACAGCCACGAGAACTGAAGCTTTCTTT | TRBJ1-1 | TRBV7-9 | . | .
CSVVQGALNTEAFF | TGCAGCGTGGTACAGGGGGCATTAAACACTGAAGCTTTCTTT | TRBJ1-1 | TRBV29-1 | TRBD1 | few
CASSLSDLTDTQYF | TGTGCCAGCAGCTTAAGCGACCTCACAGATACGCAGTATTTT | TRBJ2-3 | TRBV7-9 | . | .
CASSLGGSNTEAFF | TGCGCCAGCAGCTTGGGTGGATCGAACACTGAAGCTTTCTTT | TRBJ1-1 | TRBV5-1 | . | .
CAWSGTVYEQYF | TGTGCCTGGAGTGGGACGGTCTACGAGCAGTACTTC | TRBJ2-7 | TRBV30 | . | few
CASSSRRDNPETQYF | TGTGCCAGCAGTTCCAGACGGGACAATCCAGAGACCCAGTACTTC | TRBJ2-5 | TRBV6-6 | . | .
CSVVRNTEAFF | TGCAGCGTTGTTCGGAACACTGAAGCTTTCTTT | TRBJ1-1 | TRBV29-1 | . | many
CASSEGGQGFYGYTF | TGTGCCAGCAGTGAAGGGGGACAGGGCTTCTATGGCTACACCTTC | TRBJ1-2 | TRBV2 | TRBD1 | .
CASSLMAGLQETQYF | TGTGCCAGCAGCTTAATGGCGGGGTTGCAAGAGACCCAGTACTTC | TRBJ2-5 | TRBV7-3 | . | few
CSAFSGSLNTEAFF | TGCAGCGCCTTTTCAGGGAGTTTGAACACTGAAGCTTTCTTT | TRBJ1-1 | TRBV29-1 | . | .
CASSQGTTGTGKGYTF | TGTGCCAGCAGCCAAGGGACGACAGGGACAGGGAAAGGCTACACCTTC | TRBJ1-2 | TRBV14 | TRBD1 | .
CASSLVQGNQPQHF | TGCGCCAGCAGCTTGGTCCAGGGCAATCAGCCCCAGCATTTT | TRBJ1-5 | TRBV5-1 | . | .
CAWSVPPDGYTF | TGTGCCTGGAGTGTACCCCCGGATGGCTACACCTTC | TRBJ1-2 | TRBV30 | . | few
CASSLRDREKLFF | TGCGCCAGCAGCTTACGGGACAGGGAAAAACTGTTTTTT | TRBJ1-4 | TRBV5-1 | TRBD1 | .